One and the same sample provided the 28 T cell receptor beta chains below, sequenced in a study of neoadjuvant anti-PD-1 for oral cavity cancer. Time point meaning: after neoadjuvant nivolumab, at surgical resection. TCRdb keeps only in-frame clones here, not all; method: immunoSEQ multiplex PCR. The table has approximately 13,000 clones, over 60% seen once. Sequencing was performed on PBMCs, taken after nivolumab (anti-PD-1) treatment. The source of these receptors is a person between 40 and 85 years old with oral cavity squamous cell carcinoma.

The V and J genes are TRBV5-8 and TRBJ2-3; D gene unclear. The CDR3 spans 13 residues. The germline V gene has CDR1 SGHTS and CDR2 YDEGEE. The V gene lost 4 bases and the J gene lost 2 bases, with 8 bases spanning the gap. The CDR3 nucleotides read TGTGCCAGCAGCCGCCAATACACAGATACGCAGTATTTT. This sequence encodes CASSRQYTDTQYF. Supplemented by reference TRBV5-8 and TRBJ2-3, the full variable domain reads EAGVTQSPTHLIKTRGQQATLRCSPISGHTSVYWYQQALGLGLQFLLWYDEGEERNRGNFPPRFSGRQFPNYSSELNVNALELEDSALYLCASSRQYTDTQYFGPGTRLTVL.

The rearrangement links TRBV25-1 to TRBJ2-5, with D unclear. The CDR3 is 11 residues long. Trimming removed 5 bases at V and 5 bases at J, with 6 bases between. Germline V gene lookup returns CDR1 MGHDK and CDR2 SYGVNS. The DNA for the CDR3 is TGTGCCAGCAGTATATCCGAGACCCAGTACTTC. Translation: CASSISETQYF.

V and J are TRBV5-1 and TRBJ2-1; 7 bases agree with TRBD2. CDR1 and CDR2 from the germline V gene are SGHRS and YFSETQ. The CDR3 is 12 residues long. Trimming removed 0 bases from V and 10 bases from J; junction bases left unmatched: 1. CDR3 nucleotide sequence: TGCGCCAGCAGCTTGGTGGGAGGGGAGCAGTTCTTC. It codes for CASSLVGGEQFF.

In this sample, this clone turned up a few times. The chain uses TRBV19 and TRBJ2-1, with 8 bases matching TRBD1. Germline-derived CDR1 and CDR2 are LNHDA and SQIVND (reference sequence). V dropped 7 bases and J dropped 9; count of bases not matched to a gene: 11. The CDR3 covers 14 residues. DNA of the CDR3: TGTGCCAGTACCTTTATGGCAGGGGGCAGTGAGCAGTTCTTC. Its translation: CASTFMAGGSEQFF.

The genes are TRBV11-2 and TRBJ2-1, with 8 bases aligning to TRBD2. V gave up 0 bases and J gave up 12 bases; unmatched junction bases: 4. The germline V gene encodes CDR1 SGHAT and CDR2 FQNNGV. This CDR3 is 13 amino acids long. The DNA of the CDR3 is TGTGCCAGCAGCTTAGAGTTGGCGGGAGGGCAGTTCTTC. This gives the protein CASSLELAGGQFF.

A few counts support this clone. J is TRBJ1-1 and V is TRBV5-1; D gene uncertain. The V gene's germline CDR1 is SGHRS and CDR2 YFSETQ. The length of the CDR3 is 13 residues. The V gene lost 0 bases and the J gene lost 2 bases, with 5 bases spanning the gap. DNA of the CDR3: TGCGCCAGCAGCTTGGATCTTAACACTGAAGCTTTCTTT. This translates into CASSLDLNTEAFF.

The rearrangement joins TRBV19 to TRBJ1-1, with D unclear. V was pared by 3 bases and J by 5 bases, with 10 bases between. CDR3 length: 13 amino acids. Germline V lookup: CDR1 LNHDA, CDR2 SQIVND (reference sequence). CDR3 protein: CASSIGLQTEAFF. The CDR3, as DNA: TGTGCCAGTAGTATTGGATTACAGACTGAAGCTTTCTTT.

V usage is TRBV27 and J usage is TRBJ2-7; D might be TRBD1 or TRBD2, each matching 5 bases. Germline V gene sequence: CDR1 MNHEY, CDR2 SMNVEV (reference sequence). V was cut by 1 base and J by 6 bases, with 16 bases left in between. CDR3 length: 15 residues. The CDR3 DNA follows: TGTGCCAGCAGTTTATGGGACGGACGCACCGGCGAGCAGTACTTC. This encodes CASSLWDGRTGEQYF.

This chain uses TRBV27 with TRBJ1-4; D might be TRBD1 (6 bases). The CDR3 runs 13 residues. The V end lost 5 bases, the J end lost 7 bases, and 11 bases lay between the germline ends. Germline V CDR1 and CDR2: MNHEY, SMNVEV (reference sequence). As DNA, the CDR3 is TGTGCCAGCAGTCTGCGCAGGGGTGAAAAACTGTTTTTT. Its translation: CASSLRRGEKLFF.

V is TRBV7-8 and J is TRBJ1-2, with 11 bases aligning to TRBD1. The V segment lost 10 bases and the J segment 8 bases; nucleotides outside the gene matches: 15. This CDR3 is built from 15 residues. Germline V CDR1 and CDR2: SGHVS, FQNEAQ. CDR3 protein: CAIRNEGQGVLGYTF. CDR3 DNA: TGTGCCATAAGAAACGAGGGACAGGGGGTTCTCGGCTACACCTTC.

CDR3 DNA sequence: TGTGCCAGCAGCTTAGAGGGGATACCCGGGGAGCTGTTTTTT. As protein: CASSLEGIPGELFF. V and J are TRBV7-9 and TRBJ2-2, with D perhaps TRBD1 (5 bases). V lost 1 base, J lost 6 bases, and 9 bases lay in between. CDR3 size: 14 residues. The germline V gene encodes CDR1 SEHNR and CDR2 FQNEAQ (reference sequence).

CDR3 nucleotide sequence: TGCGCCAGCAGCTTGCAAGGGGGATTTTCGACTAATGAAAAACTGTTTTTT. It translates to CASSLQGGFSTNEKLFF. The gene calls are TRBV5-1 and TRBJ1-4, with D perhaps TRBD1 (6 bases). The V and J ends lost 1 base and 2 bases respectively, with 15 bases between them. CDR3 size: 17 residues. CDR1 SGHRS and CDR2 YFSETQ come from the germline V gene. The entire variable domain, with the rest obtained from reference TRBV5-1 and TRBJ1-4, is as follows: KAGVTQTPRYLIKTRGQQVTLSCSPISGHRSVSWYQQTPGQGLQFLFEYFSETQRNKGNFPGRFSGRQFSNSRSEMNVSTLELGDSALYLCASSLQGGFSTNEKLFFGSGTQLSVL.

The chain has TRBV7-9 and TRBJ1-1; D remains unclear. Germline CDR1 SEHNR, CDR2 FQNEAQ (reference sequence). The CDR3 spans 13 residues. V shed 1 base and J shed 1 base, with 4 bases lying between them. The CDR3 DNA follows: TGTGCCAGCAGCTTAGGAACGAACACTGAAGCTTTCTTT. This codes for CASSLGTNTEAFF.

The chain employs TRBV11-3 and TRBJ2-2; a weak D match, TRBD2 (6 bases). The CDR3 is made up of 14 amino acids. V was pared by 3 bases and J by 4 bases, with 9 bases between. Per germline, CDR1 SGHNT and CDR2 YENEEA. The CDR3 sequence: CASSLGGSTGELFF. In nucleotides, the CDR3 is TGTGCCAGCAGCTTGGGGGGATCCACCGGGGAGCTGTTTTTT. Combining the CDR3 with reference TRBV11-3 and TRBJ2-2 gives the whole variable domain EAGVVQSPRYKIIEKKQPVAFWCNPISGHNTLYWYLQNLGQGPELLIRYENEEAVDDSQLPKDRFSAERLKGVDSTLKIQPAELGDSAVYLCASSLGGSTGELFFGEGSRLTVL.

The V call is TRBV7-6, the J call TRBJ2-1, with D maybe TRBD2 (6 bases). CDR3 length: 13 residues. The germline gives CDR1 SGHVS, CDR2 FNYEAQ. V was cut by 5 bases and J by 7 bases, with 12 bases left in between. CDR3 nucleotide sequence: TGTGCCAGCAGCCGGGACTGGGGGAATGAGCAGTTCTTC. Protein: CASSRDWGNEQFF.

This clone has more than one count but fewer than ten. The genes are TRBV11-2 and TRBJ2-7; D gene ambiguous. V lost 1 base and J lost 1, with 17 bases in between. The CDR3 runs to 17 residues. Germline V lookup: CDR1 SGHAT, CDR2 FQNNGV. This CDR3 reads CASSLAKWGESSYEQYF. CDR3 bases: TGTGCCAGCAGCTTAGCAAAATGGGGTGAGTCGTCCTACGAGCAGTACTTC. The full variable domain, with the rest looked up from reference TRBV11-2 and TRBJ2-7, is EAGVAQSPRYKIIEKRQSVAFWCNPISGHATLYWYQQILGQGPKLLIQFQNNGVVDDSQLPKDRFSAERLKGVDSTLKIQPAKLEDSAVYLCASSLAKWGESSYEQYFGPGTRLTVT.

The chain is built from TRBV29-1 and TRBJ2-2; D is uncertain. CDR3 length equals 15 residues. V dropped 4 bases and J dropped 2 bases, with 14 bases sitting between them. Per germline, CDR1 SQVTM and CDR2 ANQGSEA. In nucleotides, the CDR3 is TGCAGCGTTGTTTCAGGCGCTTTAAACACCGGGGAGCTGTTTTTT. Translated, it gives CSVVSGALNTGELFF.

In DNA form, the CDR3 reads TGTGCCAGCAGCTTAGGTCCCAAGGCCTACGAGCAGTACTTC. Translation gives CASSLGPKAYEQYF. This chain joins TRBV13 and TRBJ2-7; D is unresolved. This CDR3 has 14 residues. V was trimmed by 0 bases and J by 2 bases, leaving 8 bases between them. Germline CDR1 PRHDT, CDR2 FYEKMQ (reference sequence). The full variable domain, with the rest looked up from reference TRBV13 and TRBJ2-7, is AAGVIQSPRHLIKEKRETATLKCYPIPRHDTVYWYQQGPGQDPQFLISFYEKMQSDKGSIPDRFSAQQFSDYHSELNMSSLELGDSALYFCASSLGPKAYEQYFGPGTRLTVT.

In its sample, this clone was seen once. The chain uses TRBV4-2 and TRBJ1-4; D is uncertain. CDR1 and CDR2 from the germline V gene are LGHNA and YNFKEQ. CDR3 length equals 16 residues. Trimming took 1 base from V and 8 from J, leaving 17 bases between them. CDR3 sequence: CASSQVGRQMNEKLFF. CDR3 DNA: TGTGCCAGCAGCCAAGTCGGTCGGCAGATGAACGAAAAACTGTTTTTT.

The J gene is TRBJ1-5, the V gene TRBV27, with no clear D. CDR1 is MNHEY, CDR2 SMNVEV, per germline (reference sequence). The CDR3 extends over 14 amino acids. The V end was cut by 7 bases, the J end by 4 bases, with 14 bases between. CDR3 in amino acids: CASTASIRNQPQHF. The CDR3 nucleotides read TGTGCCAGCACCGCATCTATCAGGAATCAGCCCCAGCATTTT.

This clone has more than one count but fewer than ten. The DNA of the CDR3 is TGTGCCAGTAGTATTTGGGGAGATGAACAGCCCCAGCATTTT. Its protein is CASSIWGDEQPQHF. This chain uses TRBV19 with TRBJ1-5; D ambiguous. With 3 bases removed from V and 7 bases from J, the gap between germline ends came to 13 bases. The germline V gene has CDR1 LNHDA and CDR2 SQIVND (reference sequence). The CDR3 is 14 amino acids.

The chain combines TRBV6-5 with TRBJ1-1; D gene unclear. This CDR3 contains 14 residues. V lost 0 bases, J lost 4 bases, and 9 bases lay in between. Germline V lookup: CDR1 MNHEY, CDR2 SVGAGI. DNA for the CDR3: TGTGCCAGCAGTTACTCGCACAGAACCACTGAAGCTTTCTTT. Protein: CASSYSHRTTEAFF.

This sequence joins TRBV5-6 and TRBJ1-5; the D gene is possibly TRBD1 (5 bases). Germline V gene sequence: CDR1 SGHDT, CDR2 YYEEEE. The CDR3 sequence is 17 residues long. V was cut by 2 bases and J by 0 bases, with 15 bases left in between. CDR3 region: CASSFGTDSYSNQPQHF. CDR3 coding DNA: TGTGCCAGCAGCTTTGGGACGGATTCTTATAGCAATCAGCCCCAGCATTTT.

The gene calls are TRBV15 and TRBJ1-1; D gene unclear. The CDR3 is 13 amino acids. The germline V and J ends were trimmed by 5 bases and 1 base, with 8 bases remaining between them. Germline assignment: CDR1 LNHNV and CDR2 YYDKDF (reference sequence). CDR3: CATSWGWNTEAFF. CDR3 sequence (DNA): TGTGCCACCAGCTGGGGATGGAACACTGAAGCTTTCTTT.

The chain is built from TRBV5-5 and TRBJ1-1; TRBD1 matches at 8 bases. Looked up from germline, CDR1 is SGHKS and CDR2 is YYEKEE (reference sequence). The V gene end was trimmed by 4 bases and the J gene end by 4 bases; junction bases not matched to a gene: 12. The CDR3 runs to 16 residues. CDR3 nucleotides: TGTGCCAGCAGCCCTTACTACGGACAGGGAGGCACTGAAGCTTTCTTT. Translated: CASSPYYGQGGTEAFF.

This clone showed up just once. The chain recombines TRBV5-1 with TRBJ2-1; 9 bases are shared with TRBD2. This CDR3 is 15 amino acids long. Germline CDR1 reads SGHRS; CDR2 reads YFSETQ. Losses at the gene ends were 3 bases for V and 4 bases for J; bases not matched to a gene: 5. CDR3 sequence: CASSSSSGDYNEQFF. The CDR3 DNA sequence: TGCGCCAGCAGCTCGTCTAGCGGGGATTACAATGAGCAGTTCTTC.

In this sample, this clone turned up a few times. The chain is built from TRBV5-6 and TRBJ1-2; D is unclear. This CDR3 is built from 12 residues. V was shortened by 1 base and J by 8 bases, with 9 bases between the two germline ends. Per the germline V gene, CDR1 is SGHDT and CDR2 is YYEEEE. CDR3 sequence reads: CASSLSTGGYTF. CDR3 nucleotides: TGTGCCAGCAGCTTGAGTACTGGAGGCTACACCTTC.

The rearrangement joins TRBV7-2 to TRBJ2-2; TRBD1 agrees at 7 bases. This CDR3 has 15 residues. CDR1 and CDR2 (germline): SGHTA, FQGNSA. The V segment lost 4 bases and the J segment 3 bases; nucleotides outside the gene matches: 5. As DNA, the CDR3 is TGTGCCAGCAGCTCCCCGGGGACAGACACCGGGGAGCTGTTTTTT. This codes for CASSSPGTDTGELFF.